Listed here are 4 T cell receptor beta chains from one sample, sequenced in a study of shared clonotypes between healthy human individuals. The assay was immunoSEQ multiplex PCR, and TCRdb's table has in-frame clones only and misses some. Of 2 million to 2.5 million clones listed, 92% are singletons. The source material was naive CD4+ T cells from PBMCs. Subset here: CD45RA+ positively selected. The source is a man aged 18 to 29 in good health. Some clones in this sample may be carry-over from other donors' samples.

The chain employs TRBV5-1 and TRBJ2-1, with 7 bases fitting TRBD2. This CDR3 has 15 residues. Germline V CDR1 and CDR2: SGHRS, YFSETQ. The ends lost 4 bases at V and 0 bases at J; junction bases unmatched: 4. The CDR3 DNA follows: TGCGCCAGCAGCCCGGGAGGTGGCTCCTACAATGAGCAGTTCTTC. It encodes CASSPGGGSYNEQFF.

The chain combines TRBV7-8 with TRBJ2-5; 10 bases agree with TRBD1. There are 16 residues in the CDR3. CDR1 SGHVS and CDR2 FQNEAQ come from the germline V gene. V gave up 0 bases and J gave up 5 bases; unmatched junction bases: 6. CDR3 bases: TGTGCCAGCAGCTTAGCCCGACAGGGGGCAGCCGAGACCCAGTACTTC. Protein: CASSLARQGAAETQYF.

V and J are TRBV5-6 and TRBJ2-1, with D maybe TRBD2 (6 bases). This CDR3 comprises 17 residues. Germline values: CDR1 SGHDT, CDR2 YYEEEE. With 5 bases removed from V and 0 bases from J, the gap between germline ends came to 18 bases. The CDR3 loop is CASSAFGGASSYNEQFF. For the CDR3, the DNA is TGTGCCAGCAGTGCATTCGGCGGGGCAAGCTCCTACAATGAGCAGTTCTTC.

The V gene is TRBV7-9, the J gene TRBJ2-1; D remains unclear. V lost 5 bases, J lost 8 bases, and 10 bases lay in between. Germline CDR1 and CDR2: SEHNR and FQNEAQ (reference sequence). CDR3 length: 12 amino acids. CDR3 nucleotides: TGTGCCAGCAGCCTAAACTCCCATGAGCAGTTCTTC. Translating it yields CASSLNSHEQFF.